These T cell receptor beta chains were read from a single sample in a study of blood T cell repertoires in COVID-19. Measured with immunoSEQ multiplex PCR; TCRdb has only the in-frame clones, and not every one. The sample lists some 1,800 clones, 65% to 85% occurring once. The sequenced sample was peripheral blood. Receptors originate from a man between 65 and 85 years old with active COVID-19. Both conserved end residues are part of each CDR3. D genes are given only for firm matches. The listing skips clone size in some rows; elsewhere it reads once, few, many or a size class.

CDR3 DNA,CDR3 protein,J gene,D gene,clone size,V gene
TGTGCCTCGACAGGGAACTACTACGAGCAGTACTTC,CASTGNYYEQYF,TRBJ2-7,TRBD1,-,TRBV2
TGTGCCAGTAGCAATCAGGGCTCCTACAATGAGCAGTTCTTC,CASSNQGSYNEQFF,TRBJ2-1,-,-,TRBV19
TGTGCCAGCAGTTCTAGACAGGGCTGGGACACTGAAGCTTTCTTT,CASSSRQGWDTEAFF,TRBJ1-1,TRBD1,-,TRBV6-5
TGTGCCAGCAGTTTATCTAGCGGGTTCGACGAGCAGTACTTC,CASSLSSGFDEQYF,TRBJ2-7,TRBD2,few,TRBV27
TGTGCCAGTAACAAACCGGGACTTCACTTAGGGGAGCTGTTTTTT,CASNKPGLHLGELFF,TRBJ2-2,-,-,TRBV19
TGTGCCAGTAGTATAGGTGACATGAACACTGAAGCTTTCTTT,CASSIGDMNTEAFF,TRBJ1-1,-,-,TRBV19
TGTGCCAGCAGCCAAGTCCGGACAGGGGGAGATGGCTACACCTTC,CASSQVRTGGDGYTF,TRBJ1-2,TRBD1,-,TRBV3-1/TRBV3-2
TGTGCCAGCAGCCCAATGTGGACTAGCGGAACCTACAATGAGCAGTTCTTC,CASSPMWTSGTYNEQFF,TRBJ2-1,TRBD2,-,TRBV9
TGTGCCAGCAGAACAGGTCTGTACGAGCAGTACTTC,CASRTGLYEQYF,TRBJ2-7,-,-,TRBV27
TGTGCCAGCTTCCGGGAACGCCTGGCCGGGGAGCTGTTTTTT,CASFRERLAGELFF,TRBJ2-2,-,-,TRBV7-8
TGTGCCAGCAGTGAAGCTCCCCTATGGCAGGGGTGGATCGGGGAGCTGTTTTTT,CASSEAPLWQGWIGELFF,TRBJ2-2,-,-,TRBV6-1
TGCGCCAGCAGCCAGGGACAGGGGGCCTGGACTGAAGCTTTCTTT,CASSQGQGAWTEAFF,TRBJ1-1,TRBD1,-,TRBV4-1
TGTGCCAGCAGCTTCCAGATGAACACTGAAGCTTTCTTT,CASSFQMNTEAFF,TRBJ1-1,-,-,TRBV7-2
TGCGCCAGCAGCTCCTGGACAGGGGTGGGCACTGAAGCTTTCTTT,CASSSWTGVGTEAFF,TRBJ1-1,TRBD1,-,TRBV5-1
TGTGCCAGCAGCCAAATCAACAGAGTATCACCCCTCCACTTT,CASSQINRVSPLHF,TRBJ1-6,-,-,TRBV11-2
TGTGCCAGTAGGCGGCTGCCGAACACCGGGGAGCTGTTTTTT,CASRRLPNTGELFF,TRBJ2-2,-,-,TRBV19
TGCGCCAGCAGCCAAGGGGTCGTCCTCATCCGGGACAGGGATAACTATGGCTACACCTTC,CASSQGVVLIRDRDNYGYTF,TRBJ1-2,TRBD1,-,TRBV4-1
TGTGCCAGCAGTTTGTCGAATGAGCAGTTCTTC,CASSLSNEQFF,TRBJ2-1,-,-,TRBV27
TGTGCCAGCAGCCGGGGAACTAATGAAAAACTGTTTTTT,CASSRGTNEKLFF,TRBJ1-4,-,-,TRBV6-5
TGTGCCAGCAACTACCTTCAGTTCTTC,CASNYLQFF,TRBJ2-1,-,-,TRBV11-3
TGTGCCAGCAGCTTAGAGTACAGGGGGTCTGGCGGCTACACCTTC,CASSLEYRGSGGYTF,TRBJ1-2,TRBD1,-,TRBV11-2
TGTGCCAGCAGTTCCCAGGAGACGGGAGGGAATCAGCCCCAGCATTTT,CASSSQETGGNQPQHF,TRBJ1-5,-,-,TRBV28
TGCAGCGTTGTAAAGACAGGCGGGGAGACCCAGTACTTC,CSVVKTGGETQYF,TRBJ2-5,-,-,TRBV29-1
TGTGCCAGCAGCCGCCCGGACAGGTTCAGCTCTGGGGCCAACGTCCTGACTTTC,CASSRPDRFSSGANVLTF,TRBJ2-6,-,-,TRBV21-1
TGTGCCAGCAGCTTGAAGACCGGGACAGGGGGACTCCAAGAGACCCAGTACTTC,CASSLKTGTGGLQETQYF,TRBJ2-5,TRBD1,-,TRBV11-3
TGTGCCAGCAGCTCGGAGGGCTACCCCCCTGGAAACACCATATATTTT,CASSSEGYPPGNTIYF,TRBJ1-3,-,-,TRBV5-5
TGTGCCAGCAGCCCTAGGGCGGCCGTAGACGGGGGACCCCTCCACTTT,CASSPRAAVDGGPLHF,TRBJ1-6,-,-,TRBV7-9
TGTGCCAGCAGCTTAGGACTAGGGGAGACCCAGTACTTC,CASSLGLGETQYF,TRBJ2-5,-,-,TRBV11-2
TGTGCCAGCAGCGCCACGGGACAGGGGGGCTATGGCTACACCTTC,CASSATGQGGYGYTF,TRBJ1-2,TRBD1,-,TRBV7-2
TGTGCCAGCAGCCACTCAATAGGGGGGGCGGTTAGCACAGATACGCAGTATTTT,CASSHSIGGAVSTDTQYF,TRBJ2-3,-,-,TRBV4-2
TGTGCCAGCAGCTATCCGACAGGGGCGCGGATCTATGGCTACACCTTC,CASSYPTGARIYGYTF,TRBJ1-2,TRBD1,-,TRBV7-8
TGTGCCAGCAATTCAGGACAGGGGCCACAAGAGACCCAGTACTTC,CASNSGQGPQETQYF,TRBJ2-5,TRBD1,once,TRBV27
TGTGCCAGCAGTGACATCGCGGTGGTCACTGAAGCTTTCTTT,CASSDIAVVTEAFF,TRBJ1-1,-,-,TRBV2
TGTGCCAGCAGGCATGAAGGGGGCGCAGGGCGCGGCTACACCTTC,CASRHEGGAGRGYTF,TRBJ1-2,TRBD1,once,TRBV7-9
TGTGCCAGCAGCTCGGACAGGAGGGCCTACGGCTACACCTTC,CASSSDRRAYGYTF,TRBJ1-2,TRBD1,-,TRBV3-1/TRBV3-2
TGTGCCAGCAGCTCCGGGACTAGCTCCTACGAGCAGTACTTC,CASSSGTSSYEQYF,TRBJ2-7,TRBD2,-,TRBV5-6
TGTGCCAGCAGCCCGGGACAGGGGGTTAACAATGAGCAGTTCTTC,CASSPGQGVNNEQFF,TRBJ2-1,TRBD1,-,TRBV5-4
TGTGCCAGCAGTTACGGGCAGGGAAGTAATTCACCCCTCCACTTT,CASSYGQGSNSPLHF,TRBJ1-6,-,-,TRBV6-6
TGTGCCAGCAGTGAATTGGGGGGAAGGCGCTACACCTTC,CASSELGGRRYTF,TRBJ1-2,-,-,TRBV2
TGTGCCAGCAGCTTGCGGCAGGGGGATGGCTACACCTTC,CASSLRQGDGYTF,TRBJ1-2,TRBD1,-,TRBV5-6
TGTGCCAGCAGCTTAGAGCGGGTACTTTCTGGGGCCAACGTCCTGACTTTC,CASSLERVLSGANVLTF,TRBJ2-6,-,-,TRBV11-3
TGCAGTGCTAGTCGGTCCAGGTCCCCCGGGAGGCCAGATACGCAGTATTTT,CSASRSRSPGRPDTQYF,TRBJ2-3,TRBD2,-,TRBV20-1
TGTGCCAGTAGTATCGGACAGGGTTTTGAAAAACTGTTTTTT,CASSIGQGFEKLFF,TRBJ1-4,TRBD1,-,TRBV19
TGTGCCAGCAGTTTTGGTGGACAGGGGGATGGCTACACCTTC,CASSFGGQGDGYTF,TRBJ1-2,TRBD1,-,TRBV27
TGTGCCAGCAGCCACCGCCCGGGACAGGGGGTAAACACCATATATTTT,CASSHRPGQGVNTIYF,TRBJ1-3,TRBD1,-,TRBV4-2
TGTGCCAGCCGAAACCTGGGGCAGAGACGCACAGATACGCAGTATTTT,CASRNLGQRRTDTQYF,TRBJ2-3,-,-,TRBV27
TGTGCCAGCAGTGAGGGGACAGATCAAGAGACCCAGTACTTC,CASSEGTDQETQYF,TRBJ2-5,TRBD1,-,TRBV6-1
TGTGCCAGCAGCCCGAGGGCAGCAACTAATGAAAAACTGTTTTTT,CASSPRAATNEKLFF,TRBJ1-4,-,-,TRBV7-8
TGTGCCATCAGATTGACAGAAATGAACACTGAAGCTTTCTTT,CAIRLTEMNTEAFF,TRBJ1-1,-,-,TRBV10-3
TGTGCCAGCAGCCTAGGAGACAGTGTGTGGTACGAGCAGTACTTC,CASSLGDSVWYEQYF,TRBJ2-7,-,once,TRBV5-6
TGTGCCAGTAGTGCCCTAGCCAATACCCATGAGCAGTTCTTC,CASSALANTHEQFF,TRBJ2-1,-,once,TRBV19
TGTGCCAGCAGTCCCAACGACAGGGGAGTTACTTCACCCCTCCACTTT,CASSPNDRGVTSPLHF,TRBJ1-6,TRBD1,-,TRBV7-9
TGTGCCAGCAGCCCCCCTAGGGGGCAGAGGTACTACGAGCAGTACTTC,CASSPPRGQRYYEQYF,TRBJ2-7,TRBD1,-,TRBV5-8
TGTGCCAGCAGCCAAGGCAGGGTGTTTGAAAAACTGTTTTTT,CASSQGRVFEKLFF,TRBJ1-4,-,-,TRBV14
TGTGCCAGCAGCCCAGGGCAGGGAAGTGGCTACACCTTC,CASSPGQGSGYTF,TRBJ1-2,-,few,TRBV5-4
TGCGCCAGCAGCCTCTCGGGACTAGCGGGAGGGCCGAGCACCGGGGAGCTGTTTTTT,CASSLSGLAGGPSTGELFF,TRBJ2-2,TRBD2,-,TRBV4-1
TGTGCCAGCAGTGAAGGGTTCACTAGCGGGAACACAGATACGCAGTATTTT,CASSEGFTSGNTDTQYF,TRBJ2-3,TRBD2,-,TRBV2
TGCGCCAGCAGCCAAGATCAGGCTAGCATGGCCGGGGAGCTGTTTTTT,CASSQDQASMAGELFF,TRBJ2-2,-,-,TRBV4-1